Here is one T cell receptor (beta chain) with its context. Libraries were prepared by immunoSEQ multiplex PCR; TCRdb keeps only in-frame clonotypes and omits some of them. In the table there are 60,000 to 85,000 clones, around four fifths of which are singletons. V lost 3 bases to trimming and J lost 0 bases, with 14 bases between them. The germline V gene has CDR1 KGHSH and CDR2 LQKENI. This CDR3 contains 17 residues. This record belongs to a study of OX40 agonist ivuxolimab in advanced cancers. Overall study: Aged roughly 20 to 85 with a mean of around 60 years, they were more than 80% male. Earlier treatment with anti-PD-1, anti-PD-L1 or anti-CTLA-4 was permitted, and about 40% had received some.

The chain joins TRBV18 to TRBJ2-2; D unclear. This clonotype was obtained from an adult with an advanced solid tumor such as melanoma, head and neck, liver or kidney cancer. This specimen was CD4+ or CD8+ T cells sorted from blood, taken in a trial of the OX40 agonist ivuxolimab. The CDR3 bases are TGTGCCAGCTCACCGACAAGGAAAAACCCGAACACCGGGGAGCTGTTTTTT. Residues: CASSPTRKNPNTGELFF.